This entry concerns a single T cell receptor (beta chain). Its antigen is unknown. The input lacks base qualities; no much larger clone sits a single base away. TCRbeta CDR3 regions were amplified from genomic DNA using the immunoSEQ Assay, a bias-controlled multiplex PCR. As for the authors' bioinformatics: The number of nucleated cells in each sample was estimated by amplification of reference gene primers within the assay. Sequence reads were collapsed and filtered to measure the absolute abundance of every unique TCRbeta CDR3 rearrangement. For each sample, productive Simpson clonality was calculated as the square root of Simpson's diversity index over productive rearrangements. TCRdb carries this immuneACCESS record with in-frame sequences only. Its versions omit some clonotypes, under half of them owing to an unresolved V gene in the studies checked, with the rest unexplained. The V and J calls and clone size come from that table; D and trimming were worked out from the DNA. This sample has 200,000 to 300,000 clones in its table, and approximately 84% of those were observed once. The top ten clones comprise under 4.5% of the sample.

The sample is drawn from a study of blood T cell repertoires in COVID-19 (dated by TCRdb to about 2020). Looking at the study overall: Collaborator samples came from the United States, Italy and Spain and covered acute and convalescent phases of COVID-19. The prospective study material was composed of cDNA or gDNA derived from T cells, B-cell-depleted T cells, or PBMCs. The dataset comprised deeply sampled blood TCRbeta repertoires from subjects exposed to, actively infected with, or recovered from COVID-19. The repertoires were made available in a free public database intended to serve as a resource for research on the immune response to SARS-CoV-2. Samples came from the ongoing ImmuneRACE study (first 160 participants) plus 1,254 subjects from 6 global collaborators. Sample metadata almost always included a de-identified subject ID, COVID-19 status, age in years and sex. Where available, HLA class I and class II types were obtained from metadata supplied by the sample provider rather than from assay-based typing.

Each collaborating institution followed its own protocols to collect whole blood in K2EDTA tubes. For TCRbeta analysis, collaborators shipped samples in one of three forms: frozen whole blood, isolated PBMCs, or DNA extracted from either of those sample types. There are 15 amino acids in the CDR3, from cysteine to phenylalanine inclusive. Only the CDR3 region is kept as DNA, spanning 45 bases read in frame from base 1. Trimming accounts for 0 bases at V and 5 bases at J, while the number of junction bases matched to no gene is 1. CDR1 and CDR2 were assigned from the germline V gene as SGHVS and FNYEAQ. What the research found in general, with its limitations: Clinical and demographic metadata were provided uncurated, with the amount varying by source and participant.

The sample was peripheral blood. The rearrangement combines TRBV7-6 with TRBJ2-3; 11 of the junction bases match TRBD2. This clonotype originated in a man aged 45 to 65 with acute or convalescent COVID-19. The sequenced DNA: TGTGCCAGCAGCTTAGCTAGCGGGGGGGGAGATACGCAGTATTTT. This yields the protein CASSLASGGGDTQYF.